The sequence of this T cell receptor beta chain was determined in a study of neoadjuvant nivolumab and ipilimumab in lung cancer. Germline V lookup: CDR1 SGHTA, CDR2 FQGNSA. The CDR3 runs to 11 residues. Trimming at V came to 10 bases and at J to 8 bases, leaving 4 bases not matched to a gene. This table comes from immunoSEQ multiplex PCR, and its TCRdb copy is limited to in-frame clones, with some not included. The sample has over 7,000 clones; about four fifths are singletons. Sequencing was performed on adjacent normal lung tissue, taken after neoadjuvant nivolumab, alone or with ipilimumab, at or shortly before surgery. The chain combines TRBV7-2 with TRBJ2-1; 8 bases map to TRBD2. The sequence was obtained from an adult with non-small cell lung cancer. CDR3 region: CATGREDEQFF. The CDR3 nucleotides read TGTGCCACCGGGCGGGAGGATGAGCAGTTCTTC.